Listed here are 32 T cell receptor beta chains from one sample, sequenced in a study of T-cell reconstitution after alpha-beta-depleted transplantation in children. A library of TCRbeta sequences, prepared with unique molecular identifiers, was generated. One entry per CDR3 protein, called by TCRdb with MiXCR from the PCR reads. The repertoire holds about 360,000 distinct CDR3 sequences, with about an eighth as singletons. The sequencing here drew on PBMCs, taken from the stem cell graft. These receptors all come from a human donor who donated a stem cell graft to a child with Fanconi anemia.

V is TRBV28 and J is TRBJ2-6; TRBD1 might be the D (6 bases). V dropped 7 bases and J dropped 4 bases, with 17 bases sitting between them. Germline CDR1 reads MDHEN; CDR2 reads SYDVKM. CDR3 length equals 16 residues. CDR3 sequence (DNA): TGTGCCAGCATCGGACCCCTGGGGGCCGGGGCCAACGTCCTGACTTTC. This gives the protein CASIGPLGAGANVLTF.

This clonotype was detected once. The J gene is TRBJ2-1, the V gene TRBV3-1, with 8 bases that match TRBD2. CDR3 size: 15 residues. CDR1 is LGHDT, CDR2 YNNKEL, per germline (reference sequence). V lost 5 bases, J lost 0 bases, and 3 bases stayed unmatched. The CDR3, as DNA: TGTGCCAGCAGCAAGCGGGGGAGCTCCTACAATGAGCAGTTCTTC. This gives the protein CASSKRGSSYNEQFF.

This clonotype was counted only a few times. V gene TRBV9 combines with J gene TRBJ2-1; a possible D gene is TRBD2 (5 bases). With 3 bases removed from V and 4 bases from J, the gap between germline ends came to 11 bases. Germline-derived CDR1 and CDR2 are SGDLS and YYNGEE. The CDR3 is 14 amino acids. CDR3 loop: CASSGETDYNEQFF. CDR3 nucleotide sequence: TGTGCCAGCAGCGGGGAGACGGATTACAATGAGCAGTTCTTC. Drawing the rest from reference TRBV9 and TRBJ2-1, the complete variable domain is DSGVTQTPKHLITATGQRVTLRCSPRSGDLSVYWYQQSLDQGLQFLIQYYNGEERAKGNILERFSAQQFPDLHSELNLSSLELGDSALYFCASSGETDYNEQFFGPGTRLTVL.

This clonotype was seen at least ten times. The chain couples TRBV7-8 to TRBJ2-5; D is undetermined. Germline V gene data show CDR1 as SGHVS and CDR2 as FQNEAQ. The CDR3 spans 13 residues. V was cut by 4 bases and J by 4 bases, with 10 bases left in between. CDR3 sequence (DNA): TGTGCCAGCAGCTCAAAGATACGAGAGACCCAGTACTTC. Its protein is CASSSKIRETQYF.

This chain joins TRBV27 and TRBJ2-2, with D unclear. V was cut by 7 bases and J by 4 bases, with 13 bases left in between. The V gene's germline CDR1 is MNHEY and CDR2 SMNVEV (reference sequence). This CDR3 contains 14 residues. As DNA, the CDR3 is TGTGCCAGCAAGGGCCAGCTAGTCACCGGGGAGCTGTTTTTT. Translated: CASKGQLVTGELFF.

There are a few counts of this clonotype. J is TRBJ2-1 and V is TRBV24-1; D is tentatively TRBD1 or TRBD2 (7 bases each). Trimming cost V 9 bases and J 6 bases, with 20 bases left between them. In germline, CDR1 is KGHDR, CDR2 SFDVKD. The CDR3 is 15 amino acids. The CDR3 here is CATGPRGGNLNEQFF. The CDR3 bases are TGTGCCACCGGCCCCAGGGGGGGGAACCTCAATGAGCAGTTCTTC.

This chain links TRBV6-2 or TRBV6-3 with TRBJ2-1, with 9 nucleotides matching TRBD2. Losses at the gene ends were 4 bases for V and 9 bases for J; bases not matched to a gene: 13. Per germline, CDR1 MNHEY and CDR2 SVGEGT. The CDR3 runs to 16 residues. The CDR3 is CASSSGGGAKSGEQFF. CDR3 DNA: TGTGCCAGCAGTTCTGGCGGGGGGGCTAAGAGCGGTGAGCAGTTCTTC.

This chain connects TRBV12-5 to TRBJ1-2, with 8 bases identical to TRBD1. CDR3 length: 15 amino acids. The V gene end was trimmed by 5 bases and the J gene end by 6 bases; junction bases not matched to a gene: 11. From germline, CDR1 is LGHNT and CDR2 FRNRAP. The CDR3, as DNA: TGTGCTAGTGGTCCCCCGGCACAGGGGGGTAATGGCTACACCTTC. It encodes CASGPPAQGGNGYTF.

V and J are TRBV3-1 and TRBJ1-3; D gene unclear. CDR1 LGHDT and CDR2 YNNKEL come from the germline V gene (reference sequence). The CDR3 extends over 13 amino acids. V was clipped by 1 base and J by 4 bases, with 5 bases between them. This CDR3 is CASSQGKGNTIYF. CDR3 nucleotide sequence: TGTGCCAGCAGCCAAGGGAAGGGAAACACCATATATTTT.

This clonotype was seen a few times. The chain employs TRBV12-3 or TRBV12-4 and TRBJ1-6; D possibly corresponds to TRBD1 (6 bases). V was shortened by 4 bases and J by 7 bases, with 14 bases between the two germline ends. This CDR3 is 15 amino acids long. CDR3 in DNA: TGTGCCAGCAGTTCCCTACAGGGAAAGAATTCACCCCTCCACTTT. Amino acids: CASSSLQGKNSPLHF.

The V call is TRBV28, the J call TRBJ2-6; the match to TRBD1 covers 11 bases. Germline V gives CDR1 MDHEN, CDR2 SYDVKM. V shed 5 bases, J shed 0 bases, and the junction held 3 bases outside the gene matches. The CDR3 covers 17 residues. In DNA form, the CDR3 reads TGTGCCAGCAGTCGGACAGGGGGCTCCTCTGGGGCCAACGTCCTGACTTTC. This translates into CASSRTGGSSGANVLTF. Full variable domain (missing parts from reference TRBV28 and TRBJ2-6): DVKVTQSSRYLVKRTGEKVFLECVQDMDHENMFWYRQDPGLGLRLIYFSYDVKMKEKGDIPEGYSVSREKKERFSLILESASTNQTSMYLCASSRTGGSSGANVLTFGAGSRLTVL.

This clonotype appeared many times. The chain combines TRBV29-1 with TRBJ2-3; D is undetermined. This CDR3 has 12 residues. Germline CDR1 SQVTM, CDR2 ANQGSEA. The V end lost 1 base, the J end lost 2 bases, and 4 bases lay between the germline ends. The CDR3 sequence is CSVEGLTDTQYF. CDR3 nucleotides: TGCAGCGTTGAAGGACTCACAGATACGCAGTATTTT.

At least ten counts were recorded for this clonotype. In DNA form, the CDR3 reads TGCGCCAGCAGCTTGCAGGGGGTAGACCAGTACTTC. It translates to CASSLQGVDQYF. The chain links TRBV5-1 to TRBJ2-5; 7 positions match TRBD1. The germline V gene has CDR1 SGHRS and CDR2 YFSETQ. This CDR3 has 12 amino acids. Trimming removed 1 base from V and 10 bases from J; junction bases left unmatched: 4.

This clonotype was seen a few times. V is TRBV7-2 and J is TRBJ1-2, with 8 bases fitting TRBD1. The germline gives CDR1 SGHTA, CDR2 FQGNSA. Trimming took 5 bases from V and 5 from J; bases not matched to a gene: 7. The CDR3 has 14 residues. The chain's CDR3 is CASSRGGQAYGYTF. CDR3 coding DNA: TGTGCCAGCAGCCGGGGGGGACAGGCGTATGGCTACACCTTC.

This clonotype was recorded at least ten times. CDR3 DNA: TGTGCCAGCAGTTTTTCCGGACAGGCATACAATGAGCAGTTCTTC. This gives the protein CASSFSGQAYNEQFF. The chain links TRBV6-5 to TRBJ2-1; 7 bases are shared with TRBD1. There are 15 residues in the CDR3. Germline lookup yields CDR1 MNHEY and CDR2 SVGAGI. With V trimmed by 4 bases and J by 4 bases, 7 bases remained unmatched.

The chain uses TRBV2 and TRBJ2-7; possibly TRBD1 or TRBD2 for D (5 bases each). Trimming removed 0 bases at V and 3 bases at J, with 18 bases between. Looked up from germline, CDR1 is SNHLY and CDR2 is FYNNEI. This CDR3 region has 17 residues. CDR3 DNA sequence: TGTGCCAGCAGTGAAGCTAGGCCAGGGAGTCGAAGCTACGAGCAGTACTTC. Amino acids: CASSEARPGSRSYEQYF.

This clonotype was recorded a few times. This chain uses TRBV5-1 with TRBJ2-1, with unresolved D. This CDR3 is built from 15 residues. Germline assignment: CDR1 SGHRS and CDR2 YFSETQ. Trimming took 4 bases from V and 0 from J, leaving 11 bases between them. CDR3 DNA: TGCGCCAGCAGCCAAACTGATAGCTCCTACAATGAGCAGTTCTTC. This encodes CASSQTDSSYNEQFF.

This clonotype was counted a few times. The chain is built from TRBV5-4 and TRBJ2-5, with D possibly matching TRBD2 (5 bases). CDR3 length equals 14 residues. Trimming pared 4 bases from V and 0 bases from J, leaving 10 bases between. Germline loops: CDR1 SGHNT, CDR2 YYREEE (reference sequence). CDR3 nucleotide sequence: TGTGCCAGCAGCGAAGGGAGTAACCAAGAGACCCAGTACTTC. This gives the protein CASSEGSNQETQYF.

DNA for the CDR3: TGCGCCAGCAGCCTCAACCGACAGCGATTCTATGGCTACACCTTC. Its protein is CASSLNRQRFYGYTF. V gene TRBV4-3 combines with J gene TRBJ1-2, with D possibly being TRBD1 (5 bases). This CDR3 has 15 amino acids. Trimming pared 4 bases from V and 4 bases from J, leaving 16 bases between. Germline-derived CDR1 and CDR2 are LGHNA and YSLEER.

This clonotype was counted only a few times. J is TRBJ2-7 and V is TRBV5-1; D unresolved. Germline V gene lookup returns CDR1 SGHRS and CDR2 YFSETQ. V lost 7 bases and J lost 2, with 19 bases in between. This CDR3 is built from 15 residues. The CDR3 region has the DNA TGCGCCAGCGCACCTGGCCAGGCAACAACCTACGAGCAGTACTTC. Translating gives CASAPGQATTYEQYF. The whole variable domain, remainder taken from reference TRBV5-1 and TRBJ2-7, is KAGVTQTPRYLIKTRGQQVTLSCSPISGHRSVSWYQQTPGQGLQFLFEYFSETQRNKGNFPGRFSGRQFSNSRSEMNVSTLELGDSALYLCASAPGQATTYEQYFGPGTRLTVT.

In this sample, this clonotype turned up many times. V is TRBV19 and J is TRBJ1-1; D is unresolved. Germline V gene lookup returns CDR1 LNHDA and CDR2 SQIVND (reference sequence). V shed 9 bases and J shed 1 base, with 12 bases lying between them. The CDR3 has 13 amino acids. The CDR3 nucleotides read TGTGCCAGCAGCATTCAGAGGAACACTGAAGCTTTCTTT. Translated: CASSIQRNTEAFF.

The chain carries TRBV2 and TRBJ2-7; D gene unclear. V gave up 5 bases and J gave up 4 bases, with 9 bases separating them. Germline CDR1 SNHLY, CDR2 FYNNEI. The CDR3 contains 12 residues. The CDR3 sequence: CASSTAEYEQYF. The CDR3 coding sequence is TGTGCCAGCAGTACGGCGGAATACGAGCAGTACTTC.

The gene calls are TRBV27 and TRBJ1-6, with D perhaps TRBD1 (5 bases). The CDR3 totals 14 residues. V was trimmed by 8 bases and J by 5 bases, leaving 13 bases between them. CDR1 is MNHEY, CDR2 SMNVEV, per germline (reference sequence). DNA of the CDR3: TGTGCCAGCTCCGGGGCAGCGGATAATTCACCCCTCCACTTT. Amino acid sequence: CASSGAADNSPLHF.

In this sample, this clonotype turned up many times. The CDR3, as DNA: TGCGCCAGCAGGAGGACTAGCGGGGAGGCAATTTACAATGAGCAGTTCTTC. Translation gives CASRRTSGEAIYNEQFF. This rearrangement joins TRBV5-1 to TRBJ2-1; 12 bases are a match to TRBD2. Germline lookup yields CDR1 SGHRS and CDR2 YFSETQ. The CDR3 runs to 17 residues. Trimming cost V 5 bases and J 4 bases; bases outside gene matches: 10.

The V gene is TRBV6-1, the J gene TRBJ1-5; maybe TRBD1 (6 bases). The ends were cut back, 2 bases at V and 7 bases at J, with 15 bases in the middle. This CDR3 has 15 residues. The germline gives CDR1 MNHNS, CDR2 SASEGT. Here the CDR3 DNA reads TGTGCCAGCAGTGAACTTCCGGGACACCAGCAGCCCCAGCATTTT. Amino acids: CASSELPGHQQPQHF.

The genes are TRBV10-2 and TRBJ1-1; 8 nucleotides line up with TRBD1. This CDR3 is built from 14 residues. Germline loops: CDR1 WSHSY, CDR2 SAAADI. V was clipped by 6 bases and J by 4 bases; unmatched bases: 7. The CDR3 DNA sequence: TGCGCCAGCAGGACAGGGGATGTAGGCACTGAAGCTTTCTTT. The encoded protein is CASRTGDVGTEAFF.

This sequence joins TRBV29-1 and TRBJ2-3; TRBD1 matches at 9 bases. The CDR3 is 17 amino acids. The V and J ends lost 6 bases and 0 bases, in that order; junction bases with no gene match: 13. CDR1 and CDR2 from the germline V gene are SQVTM and ANQGSEA. DNA of the CDR3: TGCAGCGTGAAACAGGGGGCGACAACACCTAGCACAGATACGCAGTATTTT. Amino acids: CSVKQGATTPSTDTQYF.

This clonotype was seen ten or more times. This chain joins TRBV29-1 and TRBJ2-1; D may be TRBD1 or TRBD2 (5 bases each). Germline V lookup: CDR1 SQVTM, CDR2 ANQGSEA. The V gene lost 7 bases and the J gene lost 0 bases, with 13 bases spanning the gap. The CDR3 spans 14 residues. CDR3 coding DNA: TGCAGCGCCCTCGAGGGGAGCTCCTACAATGAGCAGTTCTTC. Its protein is CSALEGSSYNEQFF.

Here the CDR3 DNA reads TGCGCCAGCAGCCAAGGAGCAGGGACGAACACTGAAGCTTTCTTT. Its protein is CASSQGAGTNTEAFF. This chain joins TRBV4-3 and TRBJ1-1; a weak D match, TRBD1 (5 bases). Germline V gene lookup returns CDR1 LGHNA and CDR2 YSLEER. Trimming left V 1 base short and J 1 base short, with 10 bases between. This CDR3 has 15 amino acids.

This clonotype was observed many times. The chain couples TRBV6-2 or TRBV6-3 to TRBJ1-1; 8 bases fit TRBD1. The CDR3 spans 12 residues. Germline assignment: CDR1 MNHEY and CDR2 SVGEGT. V lost 6 bases and J lost 8; bases outside the gene matches: 5. CDR3 residues: CASSTGGREAFF. DNA for the CDR3: TGTGCCAGCAGCACAGGGGGGCGCGAAGCTTTCTTT.

The chain employs TRBV12-3 or TRBV12-4 and TRBJ2-5; 8 nucleotides match TRBD1. The CDR3 is 14 residues long. Germline trimming cut 3 bases from V and 4 bases from J; bases unmatched to any gene: 4. CDR3: CASSFRGPTETQYF. The DNA for the CDR3 is TGTGCCAGCAGTTTCAGGGGGCCAACAGAGACCCAGTACTTC.

This clonotype came up a few times. The chain recombines TRBV7-8 with TRBJ1-2, with 10 bases fitting TRBD1. The CDR3 covers 14 residues. Germline V gives CDR1 SGHVS, CDR2 FQNEAQ. Trimming at V came to 3 bases and at J to 13 bases, leaving 11 bases not matched to a gene. CDR3 region: CASSLTGTGVVGTF. The CDR3, as DNA: TGTGCCAGCAGCTTGACCGGGACAGGGGTTGTAGGCACCTTC.